The rows below give T cell receptor beta chains drawn from one sample of a study of shared clonotypes between healthy human individuals. Repertoires were generated with immunoSEQ multiplex PCR, while TCRdb's copy carries only in-frame clones and drops some. Among around 980,000 clones, about 80% were seen once, and the ten largest hold roughly 0.57%. Source material: memory CD4+ T cells from PBMCs. These receptors were obtained from a young man in good health. Some clones in this sample may be carry-over from other donors' samples. CDR3s include the opening cysteine and the closing phenylalanine or tryptophan. The D gene is left open where the match is weak. Clone size is shown for a subset of rows, as once, few, many or a class of expanded clone.

j_gene: TRBJ2-4
d_gene: NA
abundance: NA
len: 14
v_gene: TRBV11-2
CDR3nt: TGTGCCAGCAGCTTAATGGGACTCAAAAACATTCAGTACTTC
CDR3aa: CASSLMGLKNIQYF

j_gene: TRBJ1-3
d_gene: NA
abundance: NA
len: 12
v_gene: TRBV6-1
CDR3nt: TGTGCCAGCAGATTACCCGGAAACACCATATATTTT
CDR3aa: CASRLPGNTIYF

j_gene: TRBJ1-5
d_gene: NA
abundance: many
len: 17
v_gene: TRBV5-6
CDR3nt: TGTGCCAGCAGCTCCGCGGACATACTAAGGAGCAATCAGCCCCAGCATTTT
CDR3aa: CASSSADILRSNQPQHF

j_gene: TRBJ2-7
d_gene: TRBD2
abundance: NA
len: 14
v_gene: TRBV27
CDR3nt: TGTGCCAGCGGATGGAGCGGGAGCTCCTACGAGCAGTACTTC
CDR3aa: CASGWSGSSYEQYF

j_gene: TRBJ2-3
d_gene: NA
abundance: once
len: 13
v_gene: TRBV27
CDR3nt: TGTGCCAGCTCCCAGACTAGCACAGATACGCAGTATTTT
CDR3aa: CASSQTSTDTQYF

j_gene: TRBJ2-6
d_gene: TRBD2
abundance: few
len: 16
v_gene: TRBV27
CDR3nt: TGTGCCAGCAGTCCCCTAGCGGGAGCTGGGGCCAACGTCCTGACTTTC
CDR3aa: CASSPLAGAGANVLTF

j_gene: TRBJ1-5
d_gene: NA
abundance: few
len: 13
v_gene: TRBV7-3
CDR3nt: TGTGCCAGCAGCATCAGGGACGGTCAGCCCCAGCATTTT
CDR3aa: CASSIRDGQPQHF

j_gene: TRBJ2-7
d_gene: NA
abundance: NA
len: 13
v_gene: TRBV28
CDR3nt: TGTGCCAGCAGTTCAGGGCTCCCTTCGGAACAGTACTTC
CDR3aa: CASSSGLPSEQYF

j_gene: TRBJ2-3
d_gene: NA
abundance: NA
len: 15
v_gene: TRBV4-2
CDR3nt: TGTGCCAGCAGCGGGGTCGGGGAGTACGGAGATACGCAGTATTTT
CDR3aa: CASSGVGEYGDTQYF

j_gene: TRBJ1-2
d_gene: NA
abundance: NA
len: 13
v_gene: TRBV28
CDR3nt: TGTGCCAGCAGTTTAGTGACCGCCTATGGCTACACCTTC
CDR3aa: CASSLVTAYGYTF

j_gene: TRBJ2-7
d_gene: NA
abundance: once
len: 16
v_gene: TRBV7-9
CDR3nt: TGTGCCAGCAGCTTAGGGTCCGGCGGGCGGTCCTACGAGCAGTACTTC
CDR3aa: CASSLGSGGRSYEQYF

j_gene: TRBJ2-3
d_gene: NA
abundance: NA
len: 11
v_gene: TRBV7-2
CDR3nt: TGTGCCAGCAGCGACGGAGGCGCCCAGTATTTT
CDR3aa: CASSDGGAQYF

j_gene: TRBJ2-6
d_gene: NA
abundance: NA
len: 13
v_gene: TRBV7-3
CDR3nt: TGTGCCAGCAGCAACTCTGGGGCCAACGTCCTGACTTTC
CDR3aa: CASSNSGANVLTF

j_gene: TRBJ1-2
d_gene: NA
abundance: NA
len: 14
v_gene: TRBV7-9
CDR3nt: TGTGCCAGCAGCCAAACGACGGACTCCTATGGCTACACCTTC
CDR3aa: CASSQTTDSYGYTF

j_gene: TRBJ1-2
d_gene: NA
abundance: NA
len: 13
v_gene: TRBV19
CDR3nt: TGTGCCAGTAGTCGAGACGGACTCTATGGCTACACCTTC
CDR3aa: CASSRDGLYGYTF

j_gene: TRBJ1-5
d_gene: NA
abundance: NA
len: 15
v_gene: TRBV9
CDR3nt: TGTGCCAGCAGCAAGGACCCTTATAGCAATCAGCCCCAGCATTTT
CDR3aa: CASSKDPYSNQPQHF

j_gene: TRBJ1-1
d_gene: NA
abundance: few
len: 13
v_gene: TRBV28
CDR3nt: TGTGCCAGCAGTCCACAGGGCCGGACTCGGACTTTCTTT
CDR3aa: CASSPQGRTRTFF

j_gene: TRBJ2-5
d_gene: NA
abundance: NA
len: 13
v_gene: TRBV4-1
CDR3nt: TGCGCCAGCAGCCATTGGACCCAAGAGACCCAGTACTTC
CDR3aa: CASSHWTQETQYF

j_gene: TRBJ2-1
d_gene: NA
abundance: NA
len: 21
v_gene: TRBV1
CDR3nt: TGCACCAGCAGCCAAGATGGCCATAGGGTGGGAATAGCGGGATTTAGCAATGAGCAGTTCTTC
CDR3aa: CTSSQDGHRVGIAGFSNEQFF

j_gene: TRBJ2-3
d_gene: TRBD2
abundance: NA
len: 17
v_gene: TRBV4-2
CDR3nt: TGTGCCAGCAGCGAAAGATTGACTAGCGGGAGGTCCGATACGCAGTATTTT
CDR3aa: CASSERLTSGRSDTQYF

j_gene: TRBJ2-5
d_gene: TRBD1
abundance: NA
len: 13
v_gene: TRBV4-3
CDR3nt: TGCGCCAGCAGCCCCGACAGGGGCGAGACCCAGTACTTC
CDR3aa: CASSPDRGETQYF

j_gene: TRBJ2-1
d_gene: TRBD2
abundance: NA
len: 15
v_gene: TRBV4-3
CDR3nt: TGCGCCAGCAGCCAAGAGGGTCTAGCGGACAATGAGCAGTTCTTC
CDR3aa: CASSQEGLADNEQFF

j_gene: TRBJ1-2
d_gene: NA
abundance: NA
len: 14
v_gene: TRBV4-2
CDR3nt: TGTGCCAGTAGGAGAGTCAGGGGTAACTATGGCTACACCTTC
CDR3aa: CASRRVRGNYGYTF

j_gene: TRBJ2-5
d_gene: NA
abundance: NA
len: 13
v_gene: TRBV30
CDR3nt: TGTGCCTGGAGTAACGGAGTCCAAGAGACCCAGTACTTC
CDR3aa: CAWSNGVQETQYF

j_gene: TRBJ2-6
d_gene: NA
abundance: NA
len: 16
v_gene: TRBV18
CDR3nt: TGTGCCAGCTCACGCCCGGGAGTGTCTGGGGCCAACGTCCTGACTTTC
CDR3aa: CASSRPGVSGANVLTF

j_gene: TRBJ2-7
d_gene: NA
abundance: NA
len: 13
v_gene: TRBV10-3
CDR3nt: TGTGCCATCAGTGAAAGGACAGACTACGAGCAGTACTTC
CDR3aa: CAISERTDYEQYF

j_gene: TRBJ2-5
d_gene: NA
abundance: once
len: 15
v_gene: TRBV2
CDR3nt: TGTGCCAGCAGTGAAGTGAGAGGGGTCCGAGAGACCCAGTACTTC
CDR3aa: CASSEVRGVRETQYF

j_gene: TRBJ2-3
d_gene: TRBD2
abundance: once
len: 15
v_gene: TRBV6-6
CDR3nt: TGTGCCAGCAGCGGAGCGGGAGGAAGCACAGATACGCAGTATTTT
CDR3aa: CASSGAGGSTDTQYF

j_gene: TRBJ1-1
d_gene: NA
abundance: NA
len: 15
v_gene: TRBV19
CDR3nt: TGTGCCAGTAGACCGTACTCACAGGGCGACACTGAAGCTTTCTTT
CDR3aa: CASRPYSQGDTEAFF

j_gene: TRBJ2-1
d_gene: NA
abundance: few
len: 13
v_gene: TRBV27
CDR3nt: TGTGCCAGCAGTTTCTCGGACCTAGGTGAGCAGTTCTTC
CDR3aa: CASSFSDLGEQFF

j_gene: TRBJ1-2
d_gene: TRBD1
abundance: NA
len: 16
v_gene: TRBV27
CDR3nt: TGTGCCAGCAGTGGATTCGGACAGGGCGCCAGCTATGGCTACACCTTC
CDR3aa: CASSGFGQGASYGYTF